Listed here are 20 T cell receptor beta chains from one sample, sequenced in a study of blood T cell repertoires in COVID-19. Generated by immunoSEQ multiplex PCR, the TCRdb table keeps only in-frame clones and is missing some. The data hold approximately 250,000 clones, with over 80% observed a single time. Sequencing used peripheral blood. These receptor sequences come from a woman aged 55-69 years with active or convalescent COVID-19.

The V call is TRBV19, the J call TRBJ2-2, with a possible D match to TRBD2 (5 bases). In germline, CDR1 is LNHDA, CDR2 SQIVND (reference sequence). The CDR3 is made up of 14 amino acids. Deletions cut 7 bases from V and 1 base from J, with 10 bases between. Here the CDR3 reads CASKLAKNTGELFF. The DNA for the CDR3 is TGTGCCAGTAAATTAGCGAAGAACACCGGGGAGCTGTTTTTT.

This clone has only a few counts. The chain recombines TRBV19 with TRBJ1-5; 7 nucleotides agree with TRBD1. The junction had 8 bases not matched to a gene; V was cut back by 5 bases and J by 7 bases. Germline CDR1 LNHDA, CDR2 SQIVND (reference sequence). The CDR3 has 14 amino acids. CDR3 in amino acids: CASSGQQGYQPQHF. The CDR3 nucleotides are TGTGCCAGTAGTGGGCAACAGGGGTACCAGCCCCAGCATTTT.

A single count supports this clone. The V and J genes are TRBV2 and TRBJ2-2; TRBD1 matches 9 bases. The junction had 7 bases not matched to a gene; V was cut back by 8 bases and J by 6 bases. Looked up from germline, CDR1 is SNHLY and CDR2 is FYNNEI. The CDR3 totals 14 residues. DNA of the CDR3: TGTGCCAGCCGTCGGGACAGGGAGGCCGGGGAGCTGTTTTTT. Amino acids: CASRRDREAGELFF.

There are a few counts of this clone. CDR3 sequence: CASSYSGRQPQHF. Written as DNA, the CDR3 is TGTGCCAGCAGTTACAGTGGGAGGCAGCCCCAGCATTTT. This chain connects TRBV6-5 to TRBJ1-5; D call uncertain. The CDR3 runs to 13 residues. V lost 2 bases and J 7 bases, leaving 9 bases between the germline ends. The germline V gene encodes CDR1 MNHEY and CDR2 SVGAGI.

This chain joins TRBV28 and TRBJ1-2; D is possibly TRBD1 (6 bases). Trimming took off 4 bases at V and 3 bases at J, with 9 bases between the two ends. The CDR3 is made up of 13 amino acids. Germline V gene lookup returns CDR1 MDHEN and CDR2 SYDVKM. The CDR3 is CASSSNRDYGYTF. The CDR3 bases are TGTGCCAGCAGTTCTAACAGGGACTATGGCTACACCTTC.

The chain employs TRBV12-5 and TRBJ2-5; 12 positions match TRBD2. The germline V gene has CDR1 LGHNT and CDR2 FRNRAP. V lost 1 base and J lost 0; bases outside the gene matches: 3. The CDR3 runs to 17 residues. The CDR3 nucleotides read TGTGCTAGTGGTTTGGGACTAGCGGGAGTGTACCAAGAGACCCAGTACTTC. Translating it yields CASGLGLAGVYQETQYF.

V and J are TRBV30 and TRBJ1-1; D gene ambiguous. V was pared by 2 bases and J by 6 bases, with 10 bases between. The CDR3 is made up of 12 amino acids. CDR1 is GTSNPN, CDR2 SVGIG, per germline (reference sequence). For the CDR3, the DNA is TGTGCCTGGAGTCAAGCGGTGGCTGAAGCTTTCTTT. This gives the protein CAWSQAVAEAFF.

CDR3 DNA: TGTGCCAGCAGTTACTCGAGTCGGAGCTCTGGAAACACCATATATTTT. It codes for CASSYSSRSSGNTIYF. The rearrangement joins TRBV6-5 to TRBJ1-3; the D is unclear. The CDR3 extends over 16 amino acids. V lost 0 bases to trimming and J lost 0 bases, with 9 bases between them. Per the germline V gene, CDR1 is MNHEY and CDR2 is SVGAGI.

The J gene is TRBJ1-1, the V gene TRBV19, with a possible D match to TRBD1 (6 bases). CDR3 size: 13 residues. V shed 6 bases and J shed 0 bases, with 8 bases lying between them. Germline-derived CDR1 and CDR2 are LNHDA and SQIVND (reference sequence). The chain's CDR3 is CASRYRVNTEAFF. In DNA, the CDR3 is TGTGCCAGTAGGTACAGGGTGAACACTGAAGCTTTCTTT.

The CDR3 loop is CASKIQGANYNEQFF. CDR3 nucleotide sequence: TGTGCCAGCAAGATACAGGGGGCGAACTACAATGAGCAGTTCTTC. J is TRBJ2-1 and V is TRBV2; 9 bases are a match to TRBD1. Germline CDR1 reads SNHLY; CDR2 reads FYNNEI. The CDR3 is 15 amino acids. Unmatched junction bases numbered 7, after V lost 7 bases and J lost 3 bases.

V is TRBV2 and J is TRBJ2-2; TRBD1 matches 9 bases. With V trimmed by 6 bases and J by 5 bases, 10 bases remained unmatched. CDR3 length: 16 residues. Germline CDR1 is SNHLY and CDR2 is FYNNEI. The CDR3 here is CASSDRTGEVTGELFF. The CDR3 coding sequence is TGTGCCAGCAGCGACAGGACAGGGGAAGTTACCGGGGAGCTGTTTTTT.

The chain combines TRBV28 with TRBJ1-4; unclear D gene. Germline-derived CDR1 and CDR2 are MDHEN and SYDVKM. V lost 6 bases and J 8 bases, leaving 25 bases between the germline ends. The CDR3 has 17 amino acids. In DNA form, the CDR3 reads TGTGCCAGCAGACCTTTGGTGGGGTCCTCGGCGGGAGAAAAACTGTTTTTT. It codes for CASRPLVGSSAGEKLFF.

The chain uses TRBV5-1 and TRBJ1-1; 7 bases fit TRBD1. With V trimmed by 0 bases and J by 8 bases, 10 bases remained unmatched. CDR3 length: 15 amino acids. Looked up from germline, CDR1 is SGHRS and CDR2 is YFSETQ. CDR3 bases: TGCGCCAGCAGCTTGGAACAGGGGATTCGGAGGGAAGCTTTCTTT. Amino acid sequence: CASSLEQGIRREAFF.

In nucleotides, the CDR3 is TGTGCCAGCAGGAAGACTAGCGGGAATTCCTACGAGCAGTACTTC. Protein product: CASRKTSGNSYEQYF. The chain carries TRBV3-1 (or the pseudogene TRBV3-2) and TRBJ2-7, with TRBD2 identical over 11 bases. The ends lost 6 bases at V and 1 base at J; junction bases unmatched: 5. The CDR3 contains 15 residues. Germline V gene lookup returns CDR1 LGHDT and CDR2 YNNKEL (reference sequence).

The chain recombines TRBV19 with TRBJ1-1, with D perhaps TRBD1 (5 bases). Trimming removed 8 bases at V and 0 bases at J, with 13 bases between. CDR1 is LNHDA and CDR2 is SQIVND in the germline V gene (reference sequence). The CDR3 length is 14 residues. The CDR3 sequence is CASESQGMNTEAFF. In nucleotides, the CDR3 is TGTGCCAGTGAATCCCAGGGAATGAACACTGAAGCTTTCTTT.

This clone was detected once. CDR3 in amino acids: CATSDTGGSNQPQHF. CDR3 nucleotides: TGTGCCACCAGTGATACAGGGGGCAGCAATCAGCCCCAGCATTTT. The chain has TRBV24-1 and TRBJ1-5; TRBD1 matches 9 bases. CDR3 size: 15 residues. Germline CDR1 KGHDR, CDR2 SFDVKD. The ends lost 3 bases at V and 1 base at J; junction bases unmatched: 0.

CDR3 sequence reads: CASSHYREGDYGYTF. The CDR3 nucleotides are TGTGCCAGCAGCCATTACAGGGAGGGAGACTATGGCTACACCTTC. The chain uses TRBV3-1 (or the pseudogene TRBV3-2) and TRBJ1-2, with TRBD1 as a possible D gene (6 bases). In germline, CDR1 is LGHDT, CDR2 YNNKEL (reference sequence). With 3 bases removed from V and 3 bases from J, the gap between germline ends came to 14 bases. This CDR3 comprises 15 residues.

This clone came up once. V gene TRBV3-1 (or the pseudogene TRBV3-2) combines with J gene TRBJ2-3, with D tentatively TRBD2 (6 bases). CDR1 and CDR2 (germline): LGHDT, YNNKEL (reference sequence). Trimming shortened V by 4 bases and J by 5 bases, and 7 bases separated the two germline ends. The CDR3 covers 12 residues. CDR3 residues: CASSPEGDTQYF. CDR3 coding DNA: TGTGCCAGCAGCCCGGAGGGAGATACGCAGTATTTT.

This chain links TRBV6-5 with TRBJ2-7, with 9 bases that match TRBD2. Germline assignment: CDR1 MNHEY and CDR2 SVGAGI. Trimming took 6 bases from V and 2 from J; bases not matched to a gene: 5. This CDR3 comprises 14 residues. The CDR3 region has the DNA TGTGCCAGCAGGGGAGCTAGCGGGGCCTACGAGCAGTACGTC. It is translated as CASRGASGAYEQYV.

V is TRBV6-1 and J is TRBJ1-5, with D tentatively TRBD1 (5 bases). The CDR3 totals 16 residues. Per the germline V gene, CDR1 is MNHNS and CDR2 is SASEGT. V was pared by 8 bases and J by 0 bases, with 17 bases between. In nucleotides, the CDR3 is TGTGCCAGCCGTGGCAGGGACTTCTATAGCAATCAGCCCCAGCATTTT. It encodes CASRGRDFYSNQPQHF.